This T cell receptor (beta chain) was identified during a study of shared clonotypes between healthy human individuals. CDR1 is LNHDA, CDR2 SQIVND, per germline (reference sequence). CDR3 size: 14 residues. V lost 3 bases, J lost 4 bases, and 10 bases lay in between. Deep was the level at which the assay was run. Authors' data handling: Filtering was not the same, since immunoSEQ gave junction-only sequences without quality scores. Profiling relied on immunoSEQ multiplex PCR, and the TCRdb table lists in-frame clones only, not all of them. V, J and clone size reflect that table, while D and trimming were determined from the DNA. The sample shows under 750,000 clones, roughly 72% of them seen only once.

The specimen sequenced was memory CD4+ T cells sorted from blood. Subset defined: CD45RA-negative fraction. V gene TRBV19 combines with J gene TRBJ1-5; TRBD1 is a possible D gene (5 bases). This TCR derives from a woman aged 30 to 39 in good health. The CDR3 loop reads CASSIGDANQPQHF. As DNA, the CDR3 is TGTGCCAGTAGTATTGGGGACGCAAATCAGCCCCAGCATTTT.